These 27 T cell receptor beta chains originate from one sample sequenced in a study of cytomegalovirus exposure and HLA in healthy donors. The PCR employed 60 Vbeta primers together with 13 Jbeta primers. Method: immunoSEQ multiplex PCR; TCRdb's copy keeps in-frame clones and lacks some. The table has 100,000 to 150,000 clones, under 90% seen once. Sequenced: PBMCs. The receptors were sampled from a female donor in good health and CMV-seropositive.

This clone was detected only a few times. CDR3 in amino acids: CASSQPDRNYGYTF. In DNA, the CDR3 is TGCGCCAGCAGCCAACCCGACAGAAACTATGGCTACACCTTC. V gene TRBV4-3 combines with J gene TRBJ1-2, with D maybe TRBD1 (5 bases). CDR1 is LGHNA and CDR2 is YSLEER in the germline V gene. The CDR3 covers 14 residues. The germline V and J ends were trimmed by 2 bases and 2 bases, with 9 bases remaining between them.

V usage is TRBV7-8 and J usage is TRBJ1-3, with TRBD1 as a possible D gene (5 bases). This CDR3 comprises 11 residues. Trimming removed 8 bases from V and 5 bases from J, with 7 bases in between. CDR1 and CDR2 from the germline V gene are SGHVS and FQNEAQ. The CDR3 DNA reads TGTGCCAGCGGGGCTAGAAACACCATATATTTT. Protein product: CASGARNTIYF.

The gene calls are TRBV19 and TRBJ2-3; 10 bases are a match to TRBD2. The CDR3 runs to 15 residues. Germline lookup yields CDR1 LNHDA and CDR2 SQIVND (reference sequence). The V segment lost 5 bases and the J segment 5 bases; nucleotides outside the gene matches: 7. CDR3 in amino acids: CASSESGGAKDTQYF. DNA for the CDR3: TGTGCCAGTAGTGAAAGCGGGGGGGCTAAAGATACGCAGTATTTT.

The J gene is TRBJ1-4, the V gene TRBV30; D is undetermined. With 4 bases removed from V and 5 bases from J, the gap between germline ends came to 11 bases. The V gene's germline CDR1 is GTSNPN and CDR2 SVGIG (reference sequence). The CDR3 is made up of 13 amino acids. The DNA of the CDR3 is TGTGCCTGGACTCTCAATGCGAATGAAAAACTGTTTTTT. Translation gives CAWTLNANEKLFF.

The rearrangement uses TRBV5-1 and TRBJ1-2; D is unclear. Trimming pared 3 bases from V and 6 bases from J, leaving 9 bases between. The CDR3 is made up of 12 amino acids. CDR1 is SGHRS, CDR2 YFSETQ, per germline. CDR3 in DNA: TGCGCCAGCAGCTCGGAGGGCCATGGCTACACCTTC. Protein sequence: CASSSEGHGYTF.

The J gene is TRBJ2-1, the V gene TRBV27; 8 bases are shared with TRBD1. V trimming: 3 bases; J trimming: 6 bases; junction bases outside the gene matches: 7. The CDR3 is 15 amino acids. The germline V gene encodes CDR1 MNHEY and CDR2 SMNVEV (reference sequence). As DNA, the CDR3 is TGTGCCAGCAGTTTTCTTGGACAGGGAGCCAATGAGCAGTTCTTC. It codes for CASSFLGQGANEQFF.

Here the CDR3 reads CAISGTGGLEKLFF. As DNA, the CDR3 is TGTGCCATCAGCGGGACAGGGGGTCTTGAAAAACTGTTTTTT. The rearrangement uses TRBV10-3 and TRBJ1-4; TRBD1 agrees at 11 bases. Looked up from germline, CDR1 is ENHRY and CDR2 is SYGVKD. Unmatched junction bases numbered 4, after V lost 6 bases and J lost 7 bases. The CDR3 is 14 residues long.

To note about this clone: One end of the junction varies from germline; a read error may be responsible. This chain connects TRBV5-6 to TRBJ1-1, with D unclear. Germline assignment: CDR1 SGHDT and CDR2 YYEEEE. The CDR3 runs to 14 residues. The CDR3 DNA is TGTGCCGGCAGCGTGATAGGAGGGTACACTGAAGCTTTCTTT. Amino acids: CAGSVIGGYTEAFF.

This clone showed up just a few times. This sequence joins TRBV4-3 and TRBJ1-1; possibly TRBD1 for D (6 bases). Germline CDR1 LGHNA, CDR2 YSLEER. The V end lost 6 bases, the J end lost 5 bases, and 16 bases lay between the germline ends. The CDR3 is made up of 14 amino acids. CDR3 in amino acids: CASSHEDRRTEAFF. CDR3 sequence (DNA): TGCGCCAGCAGTCACGAGGACAGACGGACTGAAGCTTTCTTT.

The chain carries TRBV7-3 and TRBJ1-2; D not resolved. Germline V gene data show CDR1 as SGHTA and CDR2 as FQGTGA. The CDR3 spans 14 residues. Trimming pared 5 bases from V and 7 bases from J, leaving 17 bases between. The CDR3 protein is CASSRGAGTAGYTF. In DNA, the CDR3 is TGTGCCAGCAGCCGAGGCGCCGGAACGGCTGGCTACACCTTC.

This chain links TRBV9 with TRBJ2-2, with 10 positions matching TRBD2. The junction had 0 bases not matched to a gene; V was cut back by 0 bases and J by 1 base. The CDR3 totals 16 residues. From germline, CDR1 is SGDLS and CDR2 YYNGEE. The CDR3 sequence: CASSVGLAGNTGELFF. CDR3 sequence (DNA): TGTGCCAGCAGCGTAGGACTAGCGGGGAACACCGGGGAGCTGTTTTTT.

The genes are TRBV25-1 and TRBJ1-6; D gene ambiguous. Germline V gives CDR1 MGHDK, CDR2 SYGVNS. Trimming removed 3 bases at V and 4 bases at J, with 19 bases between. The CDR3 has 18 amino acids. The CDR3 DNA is TGTGCCAGCAGTGACTATATCGCCGAACCCCCGTATAATTCACCCCTCCACTTT. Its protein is CASSDYIAEPPYNSPLHF.

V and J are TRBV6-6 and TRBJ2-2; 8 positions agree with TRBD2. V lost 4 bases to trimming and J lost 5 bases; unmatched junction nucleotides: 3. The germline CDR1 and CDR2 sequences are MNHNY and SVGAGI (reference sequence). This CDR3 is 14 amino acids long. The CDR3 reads CASSLAGWTGELFF. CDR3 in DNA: TGTGCCAGCAGTTTAGCGGGGTGGACCGGGGAGCTGTTTTTT.

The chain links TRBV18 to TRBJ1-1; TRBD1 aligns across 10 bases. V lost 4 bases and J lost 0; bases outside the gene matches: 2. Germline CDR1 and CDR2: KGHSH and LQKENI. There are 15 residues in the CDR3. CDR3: CASSLGQGVNTEAFF. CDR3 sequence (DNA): TGTGCCAGCTCACTAGGACAGGGGGTGAACACTGAAGCTTTCTTT.

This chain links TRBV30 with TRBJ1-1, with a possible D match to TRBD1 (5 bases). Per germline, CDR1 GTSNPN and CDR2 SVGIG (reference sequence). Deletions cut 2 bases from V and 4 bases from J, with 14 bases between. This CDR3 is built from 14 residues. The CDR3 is CAWSRNGGVTEAFF. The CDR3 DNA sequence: TGTGCCTGGAGTCGTAATGGGGGGGTCACTGAAGCTTTCTTT.

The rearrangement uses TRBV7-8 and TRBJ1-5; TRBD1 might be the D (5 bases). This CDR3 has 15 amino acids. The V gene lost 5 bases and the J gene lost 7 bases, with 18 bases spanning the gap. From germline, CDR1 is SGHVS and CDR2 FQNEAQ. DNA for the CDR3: TGTGCCAGCAGCCCCTTACCGGGGGGGTGGCAGCCCCAGCATTTT. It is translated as CASSPLPGGWQPQHF.

For the CDR3, the DNA is TGTGCCAGCAGACTCGGGACAGGGGACTACGAGCAGTACTTC. Protein sequence: CASRLGTGDYEQYF. The chain has TRBV6-5 and TRBJ2-7; 10 bases line up with TRBD1. The CDR3 extends over 14 amino acids. V trimming: 6 bases; J trimming: 3 bases; junction bases outside the gene matches: 5. Per the germline V gene, CDR1 is MNHEY and CDR2 is SVGAGI.

The chain's CDR3 is CASSQALSTNYGYTF. The CDR3 DNA sequence: TGCGCCAGCAGCCAAGCCCTATCAACTAACTATGGCTACACCTTC. The chain links TRBV4-3 to TRBJ1-2; D unclear. The CDR3 totals 15 residues. The ends were cut back, 1 base at V and 0 bases at J, with 9 bases in the middle. Germline V lookup: CDR1 LGHNA, CDR2 YSLEER.

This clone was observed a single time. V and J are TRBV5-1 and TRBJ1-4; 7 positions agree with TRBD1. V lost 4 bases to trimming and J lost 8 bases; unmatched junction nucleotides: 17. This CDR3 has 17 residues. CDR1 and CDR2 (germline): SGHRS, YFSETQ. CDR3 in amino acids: CASSPIGQVGGSEKLFF. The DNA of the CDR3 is TGCGCCAGCAGCCCTATAGGACAGGTTGGAGGGAGCGAAAAACTGTTTTTT.

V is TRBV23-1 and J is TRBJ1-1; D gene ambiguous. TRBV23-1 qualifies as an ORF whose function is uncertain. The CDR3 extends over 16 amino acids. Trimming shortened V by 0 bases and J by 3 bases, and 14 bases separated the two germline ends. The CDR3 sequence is CASSQSEKWTDTEAFF. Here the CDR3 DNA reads TGCGCCAGCAGTCAATCGGAGAAATGGACTGACACTGAAGCTTTCTTT.

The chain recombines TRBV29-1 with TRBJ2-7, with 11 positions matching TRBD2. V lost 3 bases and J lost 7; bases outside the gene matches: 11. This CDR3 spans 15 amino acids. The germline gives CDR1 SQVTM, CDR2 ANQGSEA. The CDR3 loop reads CSVDGPLAGGKEQYF. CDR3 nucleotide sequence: TGCAGCGTTGACGGCCCCCTAGCGGGGGGAAAAGAGCAGTACTTC.

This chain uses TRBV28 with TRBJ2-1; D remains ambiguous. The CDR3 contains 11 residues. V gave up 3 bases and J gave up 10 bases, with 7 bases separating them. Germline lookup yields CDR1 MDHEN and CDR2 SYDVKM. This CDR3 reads CASSFQHEQFF. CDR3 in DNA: TGTGCCAGCAGTTTCCAACACGAGCAGTTCTTC.

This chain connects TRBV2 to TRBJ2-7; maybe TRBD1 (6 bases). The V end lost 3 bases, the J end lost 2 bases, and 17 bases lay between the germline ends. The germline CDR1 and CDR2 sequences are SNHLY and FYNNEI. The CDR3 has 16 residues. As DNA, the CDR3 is TGTGCCAGCAGTGATCAGGGGACACGTAGAGCCTACGAGCAGTACTTC. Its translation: CASSDQGTRRAYEQYF.

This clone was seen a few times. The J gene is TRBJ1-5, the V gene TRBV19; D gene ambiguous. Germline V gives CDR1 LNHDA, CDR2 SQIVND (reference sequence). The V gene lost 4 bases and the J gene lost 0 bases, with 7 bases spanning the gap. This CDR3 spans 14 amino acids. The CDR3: CASSTPSSNQPQHF. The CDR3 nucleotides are TGTGCCAGTAGTACCCCCTCTAGCAATCAGCCCCAGCATTTT.

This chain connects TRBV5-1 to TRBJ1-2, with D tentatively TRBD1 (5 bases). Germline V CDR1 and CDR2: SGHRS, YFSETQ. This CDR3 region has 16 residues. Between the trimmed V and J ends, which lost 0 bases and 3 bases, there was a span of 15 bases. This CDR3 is CASSLEGWSTDYGYTF. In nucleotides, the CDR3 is TGCGCCAGCAGCTTGGAGGGGTGGTCAACGGACTATGGCTACACCTTC.

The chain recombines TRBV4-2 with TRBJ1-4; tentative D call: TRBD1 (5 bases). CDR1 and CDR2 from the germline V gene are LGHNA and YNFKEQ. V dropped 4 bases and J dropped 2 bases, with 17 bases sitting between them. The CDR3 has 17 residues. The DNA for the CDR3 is TGTGCCAGCAGCCCCCGTGGGGAGGGACTCACTAATGAAAAACTGTTTTTT. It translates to CASSPRGEGLTNEKLFF.

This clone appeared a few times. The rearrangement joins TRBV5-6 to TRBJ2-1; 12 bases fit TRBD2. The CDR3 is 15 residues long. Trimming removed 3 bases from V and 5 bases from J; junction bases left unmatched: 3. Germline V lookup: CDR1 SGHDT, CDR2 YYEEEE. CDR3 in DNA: TGTGCCAGCAGCTCTAGCGGGGGGGCCAACAATGAGCAGTTCTTC. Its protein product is CASSSSGGANNEQFF.